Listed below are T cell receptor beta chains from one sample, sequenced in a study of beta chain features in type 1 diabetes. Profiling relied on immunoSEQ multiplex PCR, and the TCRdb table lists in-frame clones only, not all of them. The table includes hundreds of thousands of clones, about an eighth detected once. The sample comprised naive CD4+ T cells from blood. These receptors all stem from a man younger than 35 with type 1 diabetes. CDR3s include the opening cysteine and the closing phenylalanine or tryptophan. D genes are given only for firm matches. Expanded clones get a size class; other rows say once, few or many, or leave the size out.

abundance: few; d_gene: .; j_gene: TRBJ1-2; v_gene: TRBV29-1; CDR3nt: TGCAGCGCCGGGTCGGACGGCTACACCTTC; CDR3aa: CSAGSDGYTF
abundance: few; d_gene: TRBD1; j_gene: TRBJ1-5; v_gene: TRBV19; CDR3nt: TGTGCCAGTAGCGTGACAGGGGGCTTTAGCAATCAGCCCCAGCATTTT; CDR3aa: CASSVTGGFSNQPQHF
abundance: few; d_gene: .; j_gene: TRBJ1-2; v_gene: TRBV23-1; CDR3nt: TGCGCCAGCAGTCAATCGCGGCAGGATCGTAACTATGGCTACACCTTC; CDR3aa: CASSQSRQDRNYGYTF
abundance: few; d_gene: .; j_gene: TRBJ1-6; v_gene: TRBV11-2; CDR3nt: TGTGCCAGCAGCGAAGGACTAAATTCACCCCTCCACTTT; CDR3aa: CASSEGLNSPLHF
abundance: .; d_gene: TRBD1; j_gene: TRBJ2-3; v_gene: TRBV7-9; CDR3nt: TGTGCCAGCAGCTCCGGGACAGCCAACACAGATACGCAGTATTTT; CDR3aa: CASSSGTANTDTQYF
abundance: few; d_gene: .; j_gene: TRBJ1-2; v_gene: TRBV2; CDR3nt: TGTGCCAGCAGAAGGGGGGGAAATGGCTACACCTTC; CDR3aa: CASRRGGNGYTF
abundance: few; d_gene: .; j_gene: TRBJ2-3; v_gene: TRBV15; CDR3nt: TGTGCCACCAGCAGAGATCGGGGGTTCCCCGAGGATACGCAGTATTTT; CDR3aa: CATSRDRGFPEDTQYF
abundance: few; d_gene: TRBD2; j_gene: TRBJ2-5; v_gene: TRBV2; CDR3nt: TGTGCCAGCAGTGAAGGGCTAGCGGGAGTCCAAGAGACCCAGTACTTC; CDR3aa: CASSEGLAGVQETQYF
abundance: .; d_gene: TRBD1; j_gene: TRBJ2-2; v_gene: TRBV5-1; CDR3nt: TGCGCCAGCAGCTTACCGACAGGGTTGAACACCGGGGAGCTGTTTTTT; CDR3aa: CASSLPTGLNTGELFF
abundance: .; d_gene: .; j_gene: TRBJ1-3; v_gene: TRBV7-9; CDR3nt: TGTGCCAGCAGCTTGAATATCGGAAACACCATATATTTT; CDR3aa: CASSLNIGNTIYF
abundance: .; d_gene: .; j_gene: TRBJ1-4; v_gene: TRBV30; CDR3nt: TGTGCCTGGAGTAAGGAAGGAACTAATGAAAAACTGTTTTTT; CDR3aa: CAWSKEGTNEKLFF
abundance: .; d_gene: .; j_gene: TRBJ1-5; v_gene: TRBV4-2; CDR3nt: TGTGCCAGCAGCCAACCGGCAGGTAGTAGCAATCAGCCCCAGCATTTT; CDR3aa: CASSQPAGSSNQPQHF
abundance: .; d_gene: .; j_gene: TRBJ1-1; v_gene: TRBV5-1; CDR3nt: TGCGCCAGCAGCTTTAGGACAGACATAGCGAACACTGAAGCTTTCTTT; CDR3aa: CASSFRTDIANTEAFF
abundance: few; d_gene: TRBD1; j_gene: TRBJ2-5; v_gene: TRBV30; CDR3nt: TGTGCCTGGAGTTCGACAGGGGGTTGGGAGACCCAGTACTTC; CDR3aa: CAWSSTGGWETQYF
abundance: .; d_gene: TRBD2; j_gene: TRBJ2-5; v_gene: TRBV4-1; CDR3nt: TGCGCCAGCAGCCAGGCTAGCGGGGGGGCAGGAGAGACCCAGTACTTC; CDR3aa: CASSQASGGAGETQYF
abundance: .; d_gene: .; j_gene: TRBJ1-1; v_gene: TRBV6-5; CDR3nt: TGTGCCAGCAGTTATATAGGTCAGGCTTTCTTT; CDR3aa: CASSYIGQAFF
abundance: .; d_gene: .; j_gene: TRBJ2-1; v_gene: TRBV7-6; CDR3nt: TGTGCCAGCAGCTTAGGGGGAGGGGGCGCGTACAATGAGCAGTTCTTC; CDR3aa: CASSLGGGGAYNEQFF
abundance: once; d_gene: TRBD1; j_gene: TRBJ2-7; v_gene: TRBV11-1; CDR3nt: TGTGCCAGCAGCGGAGACAGGGACCCTTCCTACGAGCAGTACTTC; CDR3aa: CASSGDRDPSYEQYF
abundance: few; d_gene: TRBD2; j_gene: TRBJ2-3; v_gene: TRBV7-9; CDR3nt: TGTGCCAGCAATAGCGGGGGGAATACAGATACGCAGTATTTT; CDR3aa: CASNSGGNTDTQYF
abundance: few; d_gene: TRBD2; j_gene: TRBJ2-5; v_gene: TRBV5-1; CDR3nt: TGCGCCGGTAGCGGGGCCCAAGAGACCCAGTACTTC; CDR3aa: CAGSGAQETQYF
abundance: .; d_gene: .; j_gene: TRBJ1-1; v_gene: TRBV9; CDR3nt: TGTGCCAGCAGCGTAGTCTACGGCGGCACTGAAGCTTTCTTT; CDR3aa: CASSVVYGGTEAFF
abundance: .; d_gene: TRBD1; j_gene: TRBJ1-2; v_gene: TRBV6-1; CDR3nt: TGTGCCAGCTCGATCTCGCCGGGGACAGCTTATGGCTACACCTTC; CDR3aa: CASSISPGTAYGYTF
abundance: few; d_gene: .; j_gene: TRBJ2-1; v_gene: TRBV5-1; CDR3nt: TGCGCCAGCAGCTCGACTCGGACGGGTGAGCAGTTCTTC; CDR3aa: CASSSTRTGEQFF
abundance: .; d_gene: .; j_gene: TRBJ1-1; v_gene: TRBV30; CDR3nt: TGTGCCTGGACCTTGGGGATCCTGAACACTGAAGCTTTCTTT; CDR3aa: CAWTLGILNTEAFF
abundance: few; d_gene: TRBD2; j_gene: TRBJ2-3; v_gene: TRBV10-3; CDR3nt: TGTGCCATCAGTTCACGGACTAGCGGGTTTAGCACAGATACGCAGTATTTT; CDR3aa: CAISSRTSGFSTDTQYF
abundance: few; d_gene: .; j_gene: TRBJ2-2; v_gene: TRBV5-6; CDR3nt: TGTGCCAGCAGCTCCGTCTCCGGGGAGCTGTTTTTT; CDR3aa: CASSSVSGELFF
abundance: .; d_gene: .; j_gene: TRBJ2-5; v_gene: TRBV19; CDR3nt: TGTGCCAGTAGTATAGGGGAGGCCCAGTACTTC; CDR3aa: CASSIGEAQYF
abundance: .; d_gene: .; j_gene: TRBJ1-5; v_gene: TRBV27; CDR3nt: TGTGCCAGCAGTTCTGGGGTTTCTACAGTCCAGCATTTT; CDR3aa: CASSSGVSTVQHF
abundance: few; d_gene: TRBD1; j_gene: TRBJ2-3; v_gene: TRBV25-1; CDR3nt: TGTGCCAGCTGGGGGACAGGGTATCGCACAGATACGCAGTATTTT; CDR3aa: CASWGTGYRTDTQYF
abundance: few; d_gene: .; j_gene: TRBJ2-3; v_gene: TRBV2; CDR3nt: TGTGCCAGCCGGAGCACAGATACGCAGTATTTT; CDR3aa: CASRSTDTQYF
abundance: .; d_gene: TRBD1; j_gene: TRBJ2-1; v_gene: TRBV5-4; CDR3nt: TGTGCCAGCAGCGGGGAACCGGGACAGGGGATGAATGAGCAGTTCTTC; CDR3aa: CASSGEPGQGMNEQFF
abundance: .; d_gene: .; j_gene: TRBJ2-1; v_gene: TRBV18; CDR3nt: TGTGCCAGCTCACCACCGGCGGGCTATTTGACGTTCTTC; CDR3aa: CASSPPAGYLTFF
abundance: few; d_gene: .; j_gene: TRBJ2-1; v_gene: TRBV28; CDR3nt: TGTGCCAGCATCCCCGGCGGATCCCTGGCTGATGAGCAGTTCTTC; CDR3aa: CASIPGGSLADEQFF
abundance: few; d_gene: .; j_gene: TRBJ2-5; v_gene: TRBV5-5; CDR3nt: TGTGCCAGCAGCTTGGCAGTCCAAGAGACCCAGTACTTC; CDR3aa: CASSLAVQETQYF
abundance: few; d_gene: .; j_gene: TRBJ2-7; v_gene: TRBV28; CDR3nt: TGTGCCACCACCCCCGGCCAGGATTACGAGCAGTACTTC; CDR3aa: CATTPGQDYEQYF
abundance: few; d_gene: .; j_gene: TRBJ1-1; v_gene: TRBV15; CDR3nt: TGTGCCACCAGCACAGCCCCGGGGGACACTGAAGCTTTCTTT; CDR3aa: CATSTAPGDTEAFF
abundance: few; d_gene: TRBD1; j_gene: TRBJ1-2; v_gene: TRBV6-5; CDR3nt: TGTGCCAGCAGTCACAGGGGGGACTATGGCTACACCTTC; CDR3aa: CASSHRGDYGYTF
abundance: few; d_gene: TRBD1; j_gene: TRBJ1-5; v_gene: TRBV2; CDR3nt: TGTGCCAGCAGTGAACAGGGGGCTGATCAGCCCCAGCATTTT; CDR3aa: CASSEQGADQPQHF
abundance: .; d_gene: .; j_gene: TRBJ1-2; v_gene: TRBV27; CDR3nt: TGTGCCAGCAGTTTCCTCGGAGACGGCTACACCTTC; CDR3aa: CASSFLGDGYTF
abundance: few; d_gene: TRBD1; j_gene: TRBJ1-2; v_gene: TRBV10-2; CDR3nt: TGCGCCAGCAGCTCGACAGGGCGTACGGGTGGCTACACCTTC; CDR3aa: CASSSTGRTGGYTF
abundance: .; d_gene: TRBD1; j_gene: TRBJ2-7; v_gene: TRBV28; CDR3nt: TGTGCCAGCAGTTTGCCGGGACAGGAGTACGAGCAGTACTTC; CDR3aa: CASSLPGQEYEQYF
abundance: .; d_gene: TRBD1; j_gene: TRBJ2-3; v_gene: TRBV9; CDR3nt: TGTGCCAGCAGCGTAGAGGGGGCCAGCACAGATACGCAGTATTTT; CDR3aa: CASSVEGASTDTQYF
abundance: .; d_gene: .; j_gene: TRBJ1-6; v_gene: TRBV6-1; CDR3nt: TGTGCCAGCAGTGTCCCCGGTTCACCCCTCCACTTT; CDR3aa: CASSVPGSPLHF
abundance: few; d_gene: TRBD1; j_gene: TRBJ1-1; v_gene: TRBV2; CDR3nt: TGTGCCAGCAGACGACAGGGGGTTGAGGGCACTGAAGCTTTCTTT; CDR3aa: CASRRQGVEGTEAFF
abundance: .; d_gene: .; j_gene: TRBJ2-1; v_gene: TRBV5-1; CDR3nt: TGCGCCAGCAGCTTGGATGGGCCCAGGGTGGGTGAGCAGTTCTTC; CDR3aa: CASSLDGPRVGEQFF
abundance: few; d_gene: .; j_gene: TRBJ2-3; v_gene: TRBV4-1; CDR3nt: TGCGCCAGCAGCCAAGCTGTGGGGGGCCGCACAGATACGCAGTATTTT; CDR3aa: CASSQAVGGRTDTQYF
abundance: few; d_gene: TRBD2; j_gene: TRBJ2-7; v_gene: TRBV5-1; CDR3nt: TGCGCCAGCACCACCACGTCCGGGGGGTCCTACGAGCAGTACTTC; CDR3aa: CASTTTSGGSYEQYF